The 3 T cell receptor beta chains reported below all come from one sample, sequenced in a study of T cell responses to AZD1222 COVID-19 vaccine (dated by TCRdb to the early 2020s). In the paper's terms, the time point label means: baseline before first vaccination. Receptor amplification or capture employed the immunoSEQ multiplex PCR assay. In its TCRdb copy, this immuneACCESS table keeps in-frame sequences only and misses some clones. Where compared with another copy, unresolved V genes explain less than half of these, and the others have no known cause. This sample lists 150,000 or so clones; about nine tenths were detected once. The ten largest clones take up 3% to 3.5% of the sample. The starting material was peripheral blood, obtained on day 0 of AZD1222 vaccination. These receptors came from an adult in good health.

The chain has TRBV7-2 and TRBJ1-6; no clear D gene. V lost 7 bases and J lost 9, with 13 bases in between. CDR1 and CDR2 from the germline V gene are SGHTA and FQGNSA. The CDR3 totals 13 residues. The CDR3 nucleotides read TGTGCCAGCACCCAAACCCTAATTTCACCCCTCCACTTT. It specifies CASTQTLISPLHF.

J is TRBJ2-3 and V is TRBV7-2, with D perhaps TRBD1 or TRBD2 (5 bases each). The CDR3 totals 15 residues. Germline loops: CDR1 SGHTA, CDR2 FQGNSA. Trimming shortened V by 3 bases and J by 3 bases, and 13 bases separated the two germline ends. CDR3 sequence: CASSFSAGTTDTQYF. The CDR3 region has the DNA TGTGCCAGCAGCTTTTCCGCAGGGACGACAGATACGCAGTATTTT.

The chain joins TRBV11-3 to TRBJ2-7, with a weak D call TRBD2 (6 bases). The ends were cut back, 5 bases at V and 4 bases at J, with 12 bases in the middle. This CDR3 is built from 13 residues. Germline V gene data show CDR1 as SGHNT and CDR2 as YENEEA. The CDR3 reads CASSAGREYEQYF. The DNA of the CDR3 is TGTGCCAGCAGCGCGGGACGGGAATACGAGCAGTACTTC.